The T cell receptor (beta chain) under discussion was sequenced for a study of beta chain features in type 1 diabetes. V gave up 3 bases and J gave up 5 bases, with 12 bases separating them. The CDR3 is 14 residues long. Germline values: CDR1 SGHTA, CDR2 FQGNSA. The study reverse transcribed the entire isolated RNA, so it sequenced expressed TCRB transcripts. Assay used: immunoSEQ multiplex PCR; TCRdb lists only in-frame clones, some missing. Among 300,000 to 350,000 clones listed, approximately 15% were seen once. The sequenced sample was central memory CD4+ T cells from blood. This TCR came from a man aged 25 to 40 in good health. This chain uses TRBV7-2 with TRBJ2-3; D not resolved. DNA for the CDR3: TGTGCCAGCAGCTTCGGGCTAGTCGGAGATACGCAGTATTTT. This sequence encodes CASSFGLVGDTQYF. Combining the CDR3 with reference TRBV7-2 and TRBJ2-3 gives the whole variable domain GAGVSQSPSNKVTEKGKDVELRCDPISGHTALYWYRQSLGQGLEFLIYFQGNSAPDKSGLPSDRFSAERTGGSVSTLTIQRTQQEDSAVYLCASSFGLVGDTQYFGPGTRLTVL.